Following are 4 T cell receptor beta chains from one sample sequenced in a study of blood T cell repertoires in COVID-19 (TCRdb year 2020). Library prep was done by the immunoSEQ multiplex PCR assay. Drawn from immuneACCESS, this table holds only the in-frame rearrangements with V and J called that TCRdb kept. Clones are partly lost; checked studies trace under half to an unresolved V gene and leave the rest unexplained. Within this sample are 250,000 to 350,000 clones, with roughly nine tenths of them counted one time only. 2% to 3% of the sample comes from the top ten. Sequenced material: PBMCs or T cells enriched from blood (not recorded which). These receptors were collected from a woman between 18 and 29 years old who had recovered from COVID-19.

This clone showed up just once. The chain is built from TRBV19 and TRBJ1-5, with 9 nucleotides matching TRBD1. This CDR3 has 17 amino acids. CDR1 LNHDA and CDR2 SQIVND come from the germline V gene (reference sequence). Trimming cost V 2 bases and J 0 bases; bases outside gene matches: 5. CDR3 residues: CASSIQGQGYSNQPQHF. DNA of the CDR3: TGTGCCAGTAGTATACAGGGACAGGGATATAGCAATCAGCCCCAGCATTTT.

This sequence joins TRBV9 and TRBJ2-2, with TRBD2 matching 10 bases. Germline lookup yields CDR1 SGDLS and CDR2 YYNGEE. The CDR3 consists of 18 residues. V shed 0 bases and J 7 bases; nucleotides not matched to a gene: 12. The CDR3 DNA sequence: TGTGCCAGCAGCGTAGCCCTGGCCAGCGGGGGGGCCGGCGGGGAGCTGTTTTTT. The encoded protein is CASSVALASGGAGGELFF.

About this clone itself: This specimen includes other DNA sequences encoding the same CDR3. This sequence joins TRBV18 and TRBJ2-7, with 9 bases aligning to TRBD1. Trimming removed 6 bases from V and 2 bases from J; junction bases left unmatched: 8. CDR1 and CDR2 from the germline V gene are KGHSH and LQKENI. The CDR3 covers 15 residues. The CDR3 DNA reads TGTGCCAGCTCTCCCGGACAGGGGAGCGCCTACGAGCAGTACTTC. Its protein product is CASSPGQGSAYEQYF.

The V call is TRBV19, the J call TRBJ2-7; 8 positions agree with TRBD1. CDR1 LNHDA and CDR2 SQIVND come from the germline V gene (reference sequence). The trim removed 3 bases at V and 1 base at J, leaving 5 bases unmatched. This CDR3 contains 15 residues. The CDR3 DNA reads TGTGCCAGTAGTATGCTTTGGACAGGGTCCTACGAGCAGTACTTC. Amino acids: CASSMLWTGSYEQYF.